This is a list of T cell receptor beta chains from one sample in a study of Tregs in tolerant kidney transplant recipients. Sequencing used immunoSEQ multiplex PCR; TCRdb keeps in-frame clones, though not all of them. Of about 81,000 clones detected, roughly 90% appear once; the ten largest clones hold approximately 1.4%. The specimen comprised CD4+ T cells from blood (PBMCs), sampled 24 months after the transplant. The receptors shown here come from a human patient who received a combined kidney and bone marrow transplant. The graft donor may have given rise to some T cells. CDR3s include the opening cysteine and the closing phenylalanine or tryptophan. Each record gives: CDR3 length, clone size, V gene, D gene, J gene, CDR3 protein, CDR3 DNA. D genes are given only for firm matches. Clone size is shown for a subset of rows, as once, few, many or a class of expanded clone.

12	few	TRBV7-3	NA	TRBJ2-3	CASSAGRDTQYF	TGTGCCAGCAGTGCCGGTAGAGATACGCAGTATTTT
14	once	TRBV19	NA	TRBJ2-1	CASRRAGQVNEQFF	TGTGCCAGTAGACGGGCAGGGCAGGTGAATGAGCAGTTCTTC
17	NA	TRBV11-2	TRBD1	TRBJ1-5	CASSLTRQGGGNQPQHF	TGTGCCAGCAGCCTCACCCGACAGGGGGGTGGGAATCAGCCCCAGCATTTT
14	NA	TRBV5-1	NA	TRBJ1-6	CASSLETLGSPLHF	TGCGCCAGCAGCTTGGAGACATTGGGTTCACCCCTCCACTTT
17	NA	TRBV11-2	NA	TRBJ1-6	CASSLDRTVSYNSPLHF	TGTGCCAGCAGCTTAGATAGGACAGTCTCCTATAATTCACCCCTCCACTTT
15	NA	TRBV11-2	TRBD1	TRBJ2-2	CASSPDRVNTGELFF	TGTGCCAGCAGCCCAGACAGGGTGAACACCGGGGAGCTGTTTTTT
14	NA	TRBV19	TRBD2	TRBJ2-1	CASHLAGVWNEQFF	TGTGCCAGTCACCTAGCGGGAGTATGGAATGAGCAGTTCTTC
17	NA	TRBV19	NA	TRBJ1-6	CASSNDHRSSYNSPLHF	TGTGCCAGTAGTAACGACCACAGGAGCTCCTATAATTCCCCCCTCCACTTT
15	NA	TRBV7-9	TRBD1	TRBJ2-7	CASSLGDRFGDEQYF	TGTGCCAGCAGCTTAGGGGACAGGTTCGGTGACGAGCAGTACTTC
15	NA	TRBV7-8	TRBD2	TRBJ2-7	CASSSTSGRAYEQYF	TGTGCCAGCAGCTCCACGAGCGGGAGGGCCTACGAGCAGTACTTC
14	NA	TRBV19	TRBD1	TRBJ2-7	CASSSGTGPYEQYF	TGTGCCAGTAGCTCCGGGACAGGGCCCTACGAGCAGTACTTC
18	NA	TRBV18	NA	TRBJ1-4	CASSPPFAIGDRNEKLFF	TGTGCCAGCTCACCACCGTTTGCGATAGGAGATCGTAATGAAAAACTGTTTTTT
13	NA	TRBV19	NA	TRBJ2-2	CASSVTVTGELFF	TGTGCCAGTAGTGTGACAGTCACCGGGGAGCTGTTTTTT
15	NA	TRBV6-5	TRBD1	TRBJ2-6	CASSATGGGANVLTF	TGTGCCAGCAGCGCGACAGGGGGTGGGGCCAACGTCCTGACTTTC
12	NA	TRBV2	NA	TRBJ2-3	CASSEGLVAQYF	TGTGCCAGCAGTGAAGGACTAGTGGCGCAGTATTTT
16	NA	TRBV28	TRBD1	TRBJ1-2	CASNPNLQGAYYGYTF	TGTGCCAGCAATCCCAACCTCCAGGGGGCTTACTATGGCTACACCTTC
14	NA	TRBV6-1	NA	TRBJ2-7	CASSDRGGGYEQYF	TGTGCCAGCAGTGATAGGGGAGGAGGCTACGAGCAGTACTTC
14	NA	TRBV27	NA	TRBJ1-2	CASSRGGPSYGYTF	TGTGCCAGCAGCCGGGGAGGGCCGTCGTATGGCTACACCTTC
15	once	TRBV9	NA	TRBJ2-2	CASSAYGVNTGELFF	TGTGCCAGCAGCGCTTACGGGGTGAACACCGGGGAGCTGTTTTTT
11	NA	TRBV7-9	TRBD2	TRBJ2-1	CASAGGNEQFF	TGTGCCAGCGCGGGGGGGAATGAGCAGTTCTTC
22	NA	TRBV21-1	NA	TRBJ2-4	CASSKRLAGGRLKEKGKNIQYF	TGTGCCAGCAGCAAGAGGCTAGCGGGAGGTAGACTGAAGGAGAAAGGCAAAAACATTCAGTACTTC
16	NA	TRBV4-3	TRBD2	TRBJ2-5	CASSQDLAGVRETQYF	TGCGCCAGCAGCCAAGATCTAGCGGGAGTCCGGGAGACCCAGTACTTC
16	NA	TRBV4-1	TRBD2	TRBJ2-2	CASSLIAGGSTGELFF	TGCGCCAGCAGTCTTATAGCGGGAGGGAGCACCGGGGAGCTGTTTTTT
13	NA	TRBV6-5	TRBD1	TRBJ1-2	CASSRQGNYGYTF	TGTGCCAGCAGCCGACAGGGAAACTATGGCTACACCTTC
16	NA	TRBV18	TRBD2	TRBJ2-5	CASSPSREKVRETQYF	TGTGCCAGCTCACCATCGCGGGAGAAGGTGCGAGAGACCCAGTACTTC
16	NA	TRBV6-6	NA	TRBJ2-3	CASSYNNNPSTDTQYF	TGTGCCAGCAGTTACAATAACAACCCTAGCACAGATACGCAGTATTTT
17	NA	TRBV23-1	TRBD1	TRBJ1-4	CASSQADRGWPNEKLFF	TGCGCCAGCAGTCAAGCGGACAGGGGCTGGCCTAATGAAAAACTGTTTTTT
16	NA	TRBV9	TRBD1	TRBJ1-6	CASSKTGGADNSPLHF	TGTGCCAGCAGCAAGACAGGGGGCGCCGATAATTCCCCCCTCCACTTT
16	few	TRBV5-1	TRBD1	TRBJ1-4	CASSIGQGATNEKLFF	TGCGCCAGCAGCATCGGACAGGGGGCTACTAATGAAAAACTGTTTTTT
18	NA	TRBV10-3	NA	TRBJ2-1	CAISESTTSLTSYNEQFF	TGTGCCATCAGTGAATCGACAACTTCGTTAACCTCCTACAATGAGCAGTTCTTC
13	NA	TRBV6-1	TRBD2	TRBJ2-3	CATRTSSTDTQYF	TGTGCCACTAGGACTAGCTCCACAGATACGCAGTATTTT
15	NA	TRBV10-3	NA	TRBJ2-7	CAISQRQTGGYEQYF	TGTGCCATCAGTCAAAGGCAGACAGGCGGCTACGAGCAGTACTTC
14	NA	TRBV2	NA	TRBJ2-3	CASSEATGTDTQYF	TGTGCCAGCAGTGAAGCTACAGGCACAGATACGCAGTATTTT
15	NA	TRBV6-4	TRBD2	TRBJ2-1	CASSELAGRYNEQFF	TGTGCCAGCAGTGAATTAGCGGGAAGATACAATGAGCAGTTCTTC